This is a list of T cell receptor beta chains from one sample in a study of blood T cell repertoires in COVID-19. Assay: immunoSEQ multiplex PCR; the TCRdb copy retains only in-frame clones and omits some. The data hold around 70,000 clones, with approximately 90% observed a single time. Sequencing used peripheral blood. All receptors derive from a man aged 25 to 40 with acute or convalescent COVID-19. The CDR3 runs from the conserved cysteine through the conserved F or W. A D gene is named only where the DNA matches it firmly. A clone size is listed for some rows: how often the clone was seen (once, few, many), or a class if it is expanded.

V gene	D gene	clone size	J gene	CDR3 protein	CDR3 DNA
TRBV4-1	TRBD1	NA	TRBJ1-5	CASSHRTGQGPNQPQHF	TGCGCCAGCAGCCACAGAACGGGACAGGGGCCTAATCAGCCCCAGCATTTT
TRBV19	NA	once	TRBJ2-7	CASSTDSLGSYEQYF	TGTGCCAGTAGTACCGACAGCCTGGGCTCCTACGAGCAGTACTTC
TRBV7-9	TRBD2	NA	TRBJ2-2	CASSPLAGVANTGELFF	TGTGCCAGCAGCCCCTTAGCGGGAGTCGCGAACACCGGGGAGCTGTTTTTT
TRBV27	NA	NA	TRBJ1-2	CASSFQGINYGYTF	TGTGCCAGCAGTTTTCAGGGGATTAACTATGGCTACACCTTC
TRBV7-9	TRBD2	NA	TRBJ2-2	CASSLLSSGRAGELFF	TGTGCCAGCAGCTTATTGTCTAGCGGGAGGGCCGGGGAGCTGTTTTTT
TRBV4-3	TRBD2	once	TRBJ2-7	CASSQSAGGPHEQYF	TGCGCCAGCAGCCAATCCGCGGGAGGGCCCCACGAGCAGTACTTC
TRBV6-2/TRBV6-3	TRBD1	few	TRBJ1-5	CASSTGTGALGNQPQHF	TGTGCCAGCAGCACCGGGACAGGGGCGCTGGGCAATCAGCCCCAGCATTTT
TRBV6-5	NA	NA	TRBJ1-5	CASMYDRDQPQHF	TGTGCCAGCATGTACGACAGAGATCAGCCCCAGCATTTT
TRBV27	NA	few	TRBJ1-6	CASRYGGTYNSPLHF	TGTGCCAGCAGATACGGGGGTACCTATAATTCACCCCTCCACTTT
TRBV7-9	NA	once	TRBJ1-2	CASSLLRGYTF	TGTGCCAGCAGCTTATTGCGTGGCTACACCTTC
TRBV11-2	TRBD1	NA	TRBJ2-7	CASSLERTGVYEQYF	TGTGCCAGCAGCTTAGAACGGACAGGGGTCTACGAGCAGTACTTC
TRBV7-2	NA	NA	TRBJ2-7	CASSSRYEQYF	TGTGCCAGCAGCTCCCGCTACGAGCAGTACTTC
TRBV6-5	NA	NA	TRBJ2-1	CAQPGGEQFF	TGTGCCCAACCGGGTGGGGAGCAGTTCTTC
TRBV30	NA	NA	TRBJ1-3	CAWSGRISGNTIYF	TGTGCCTGGAGTGGGAGAATTTCTGGAAACACCATATATTTT
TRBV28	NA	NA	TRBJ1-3	CASSLRFRDTIYF	TGTGCCAGCAGTTTAAGGTTTCGGGACACCATATATTTT
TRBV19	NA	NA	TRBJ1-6	CATQQGGSPLHF	TGTGCCACCCAACAGGGCGGGTCACCCCTCCACTTT
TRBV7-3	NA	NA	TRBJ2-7	CASSLNGGEQYF	TGTGCCAGCAGCTTAAACGGGGGCGAGCAGTACTTC
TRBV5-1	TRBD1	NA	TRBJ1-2	CASSSQGGRLLYGYTF	TGCGCCAGCAGCTCACAGGGGGGGAGACTTCTCTATGGCTACACCTTC
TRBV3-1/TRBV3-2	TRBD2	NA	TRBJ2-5	CATTPSGSQETQYF	TGTGCCACCACGCCTAGCGGGAGCCAAGAGACCCAGTACTTC
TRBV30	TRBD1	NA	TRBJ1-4	CAWRLGGGKLFF	TGTGCCTGGAGGCTAGGGGGCGGAAAACTGTTTTTT
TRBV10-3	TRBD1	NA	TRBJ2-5	CATGTGKETQYF	TGTGCCACCGGGACAGGGAAAGAGACCCAGTACTTC
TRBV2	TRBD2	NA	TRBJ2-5	CASRGGIEAQYF	TGTGCCAGCAGGGGAGGGATTGAGGCCCAGTACTTC
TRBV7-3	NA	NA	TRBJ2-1	CASSLTVKEPEQFF	TGTGCCAGCAGCTTAACGGTTAAGGAGCCTGAGCAGTTCTTC
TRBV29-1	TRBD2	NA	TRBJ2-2	CSARLAGAVGELFF	TGCAGCGCTCGACTAGCGGGAGCCGTCGGGGAGCTGTTTTTT
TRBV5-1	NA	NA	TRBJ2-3	CASRRAYTDTQYF	TGCGCCAGCAGGAGGGCCTACACAGATACGCAGTATTTT
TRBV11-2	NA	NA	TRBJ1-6	CASSLRVRVSPLHF	TGTGCCAGCAGCTTGCGGGTGAGGGTTTCACCCCTCCACTTT
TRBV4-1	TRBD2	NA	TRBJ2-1	CASSQEKVGGPFLKQFF	TGCGCCAGCAGCCAAGAGAAAGTGGGAGGGCCCTTTTTGAAGCAGTTCTTC
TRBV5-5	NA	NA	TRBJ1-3	CASSYRSAQSSGNTIYF	TGTGCCAGCAGCTACCGAAGCGCCCAGAGCTCTGGAAACACCATATATTTT
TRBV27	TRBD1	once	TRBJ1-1	CASSLSPGGQQGYTEAFF	TGTGCCAGCAGTTTATCGCCAGGGGGCCAACAAGGATATACTGAAGCTTTCTTT
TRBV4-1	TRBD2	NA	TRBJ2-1	CASSPLAGVVNEQFF	TGCGCCAGCAGCCCACTAGCGGGAGTAGTGAATGAGCAGTTCTTC
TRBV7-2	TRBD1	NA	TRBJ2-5	CASSYLGQGAETQYF	TGTGCCAGCAGCTACCTGGGACAGGGGGCAGAGACCCAGTACTTC
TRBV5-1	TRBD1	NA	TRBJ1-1	CASSLEPGGYTEAFF	TGCGCCAGCAGCTTGGAGCCAGGGGGCTACACTGAAGCTTTCTTT
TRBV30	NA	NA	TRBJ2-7	CAWSVVRGYEQYF	TGTGCCTGGAGTGTAGTCAGGGGCTACGAGCAGTACTTC
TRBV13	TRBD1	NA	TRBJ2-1	CASSSTGTGPYNEQFF	TGTGCCAGCAGCTCTACCGGGACAGGGCCTTACAATGAGCAGTTCTTC
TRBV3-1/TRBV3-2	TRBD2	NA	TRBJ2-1	CASSHPGLAYNEQFF	TGTGCCAGCAGCCATCCGGGACTAGCCTACAATGAGCAGTTCTTC
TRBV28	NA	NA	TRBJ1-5	CASSRRGYPINQPQHF	TGTGCCAGCAGCCGGAGAGGGTACCCTATCAATCAGCCCCAGCATTTT
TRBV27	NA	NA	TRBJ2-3	CASSFILAGTDTQYF	TGTGCCAGCAGTTTTATCCTAGCAGGCACAGATACGCAGTATTTT
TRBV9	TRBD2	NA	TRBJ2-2	CASSVTVGEGTGELFF	TGTGCCAGCAGCGTGACGGTGGGGGAGGGGACCGGGGAGCTGTTTTTT
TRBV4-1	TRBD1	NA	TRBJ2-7	CASSQVAGQGYEQYF	TGCGCCAGCAGCCAAGTGGCCGGACAGGGATACGAGCAGTACTTC
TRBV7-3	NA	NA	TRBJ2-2	CASSASSGGGELFF	TGTGCCAGCAGCGCGTCGAGTGGTGGCGGGGAGCTGTTTTTT
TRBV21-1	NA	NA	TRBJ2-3	CASSSLGWSIWTDTQYF	TGTGCCAGCAGCTCACTAGGGTGGAGTATTTGGACAGATACGCAGTATTTT